Presented here are 27 T cell receptor beta chains from one specimen sequenced in a study of CD4 T cells in relation to SARS-CoV-2 and coronaviruses. The unexposed donors gave CD4+ T cells in about 2010-2019, prior to COVID-19. The cells were cultured for 10 days before CD4+ T cells were isolated. Assay used: immunoSEQ multiplex PCR; TCRdb lists only in-frame clones, some missing. The profile covers 25,000 to 30,000 clones, with 70% to 80% appearing a single time and roughly 17% taken by the ten largest. The antigens for these receptors are not known. The sample comprised CD4+ T cells from PBMCs, cultured in vitro. The receptors were sampled from a human donor in good health.

The V gene is TRBV4-2, the J gene TRBJ2-5, with 8 bases lining up with TRBD2. Germline lookup yields CDR1 LGHNA and CDR2 YNFKEQ. Trimming at V came to 4 bases and at J to 1 base, leaving 8 bases not matched to a gene. The CDR3 consists of 16 residues. Here the CDR3 reads CASSPNERGPQETQYF. CDR3 in DNA: TGTGCCAGCAGCCCTAACGAGCGGGGGCCCCAAGAGACCCAGTACTTC.

The rearrangement links TRBV19 to TRBJ1-2; D not certain. V was trimmed by 3 bases and J by 0 bases, leaving 8 bases between them. The CDR3 length is 14 residues. Germline CDR1 reads LNHDA; CDR2 reads SQIVND (reference sequence). The CDR3 DNA sequence: TGTGCCAGTAGTATCTCGACCACTAACTATGGCTACACCTTC. This translates into CASSISTTNYGYTF.

The V gene is TRBV9, the J gene TRBJ2-1; perhaps TRBD2 as D (6 bases). The V gene lost 0 bases and the J gene lost 5 bases, with 9 bases spanning the gap. CDR1 and CDR2 from the germline V gene are SGDLS and YYNGEE. This CDR3 has 14 residues. The CDR3 is CASSVGGAHNEQFF. The CDR3 coding sequence is TGTGCCAGCAGCGTAGGCGGGGCTCACAATGAGCAGTTCTTC.

This clone was seen a few times. This chain links TRBV6-5 with TRBJ2-7, with unresolved D. The V end lost 8 bases, the J end lost 6 bases, and 11 bases lay between the germline ends. The CDR3 loop spans 11 amino acids. From germline, CDR1 is MNHEY and CDR2 SVGAGI. The chain's CDR3 is CASRTETEQYF. The CDR3 nucleotides read TGTGCCAGCCGCACTGAGACCGAGCAGTACTTC.

This rearrangement joins TRBV6-5 to TRBJ2-7, with D perhaps TRBD1 (6 bases). Germline CDR1 and CDR2: MNHEY and SVGAGI. The V and J ends lost 6 bases and 1 base respectively, with 13 bases between them. This CDR3 comprises 14 residues. The CDR3 protein is CASRKQGLSYEQYF. The DNA for the CDR3 is TGTGCCAGCAGAAAACAGGGTCTTTCCTACGAGCAGTACTTC.

The genes are TRBV7-2 and TRBJ1-5, with a possible D match to TRBD1 (5 bases). Trimming removed 5 bases at V and 5 bases at J, with 10 bases between. The V gene's germline CDR1 is SGHTA and CDR2 FQGNSA. The CDR3 runs to 13 residues. Here the CDR3 reads CASSLGPDQPQHF. In DNA form, the CDR3 reads TGTGCCAGCAGCCTGGGACCTGATCAGCCCCAGCATTTT.

The chain has TRBV21-1 and TRBJ2-2; the table's D call, TRBD2, has no DNA check behind it. TRBV21-1 is marked as a pseudogene. The CDR3 spans 15 residues. CDR3 protein: CASSNLARVTGELFF. The CDR3 DNA follows: TGTGCCAGCAGCAACTTGGCGCGGGTCACCGGGGAGCTGTTTTTT.

The V call is TRBV11-3, the J call TRBJ2-1; D not resolved. Germline assignment: CDR1 SGHNT and CDR2 YENEEA. V shed 1 base and J shed 0 bases, with 7 bases lying between them. The CDR3 sequence is 15 residues long. The CDR3 here is CASSLGPSSYNEQFF. The CDR3 coding sequence is TGTGCCAGCAGCTTAGGTCCGAGCTCCTACAATGAGCAGTTCTTC.

With regard to this clone: The same CDR3 arises from other DNA sequences in this sample as well. The chain is built from TRBV7-9 and TRBJ2-5, with D hard to call. There are 13 residues in the CDR3. Germline CDR1 SEHNR, CDR2 FQNEAQ (reference sequence). V lost 1 base to trimming and J lost 2 bases, with 5 bases between them. CDR3 bases: TGTGCCAGCAGCTTAGGCAGTCAAGAGACCCAGTACTTC. The encoded protein is CASSLGSQETQYF.

The chain has TRBV5-1 and TRBJ2-5; 9 nucleotides align to TRBD2. From germline, CDR1 is SGHRS and CDR2 YFSETQ. The CDR3 spans 15 residues. V shed 4 bases and J 1 base; nucleotides not matched to a gene: 5. CDR3 residues: CASSQGLATQETQYF. DNA for the CDR3: TGCGCCAGCAGCCAAGGACTAGCGACCCAAGAGACCCAGTACTTC.

This sequence joins TRBV21-1 and TRBJ1-2. TRBV21-1 represents a pseudogene. The CDR3 extends over 14 amino acids. Here the CDR3 reads CASSKRAKPYGYTF. CDR3 DNA: TGTGCCAGCAGCAAGAGGGCCAAACCCTATGGCTACACCTTC.

The chain couples TRBV5-5 to TRBJ2-1, with TRBD2 matching over 7 bases. The CDR3 consists of 15 residues. Germline assignment: CDR1 SGHKS and CDR2 YYEKEE (reference sequence). J was trimmed by 6 bases and V by 4 bases; bases with no gene match: 10. CDR3 nucleotide sequence: TGTGCCAGCAGCCCCCGGACTAGTGGCGCCAATGAGCAGTTCTTC. Amino acid sequence: CASSPRTSGANEQFF.

The V gene is TRBV5-6, the J gene TRBJ2-7, with 10 nucleotides matching TRBD1. Germline CDR1 is SGHDT and CDR2 is YYEEEE. Trimming at V came to 5 bases and at J to 4 bases, leaving 6 bases not matched to a gene. This CDR3 contains 14 residues. The CDR3 region is CASRTTGGRYEQYF. CDR3 nucleotides: TGTGCCAGCAGAACGACAGGGGGCAGGTACGAGCAGTACTTC.

The count of this clone is one. The chain uses TRBV6-2 or TRBV6-3 and TRBJ1-5; weak D call: TRBD1 (5 bases). Germline-derived CDR1 and CDR2 are MNHEY and SVGEGT. CDR3 length equals 12 residues. Trimming took off 6 bases at V and 5 bases at J, with 8 bases between the two ends. The CDR3 protein is CASSQGYQPQHF. DNA of the CDR3: TGTGCCAGCAGCCAGGGTTATCAGCCCCAGCATTTT.

This clone appeared once. The rearrangement uses TRBV27 and TRBJ2-1; D gene unclear. Germline V gives CDR1 MNHEY, CDR2 SMNVEV (reference sequence). Trimming cost V 3 bases and J 9 bases, with 15 bases left between them. The CDR3 runs 14 residues. The CDR3 region has the DNA TGTGCCAGCAGTTTGGAATGGCGTGGTGGTGAGCAGTTCTTC. The encoded protein is CASSLEWRGGEQFF.

The V and J genes are TRBV12-3 or TRBV12-4 and TRBJ2-5; D possibly corresponds to TRBD2 (5 bases). With 8 bases removed from V and 5 bases from J, the gap between germline ends came to 15 bases. The CDR3 spans 13 residues. This chain's CDR3 is CASRNLAAETQYF. The DNA for the CDR3 is TGTGCCAGCCGAAATCTAGCTGCGGAGACCCAGTACTTC.

The chain recombines TRBV2 with TRBJ2-5; 8 bases fit TRBD2. Germline CDR1 is SNHLY and CDR2 is FYNNEI. The trim removed 8 bases at V and 9 bases at J, leaving 14 bases unmatched. The CDR3 is 14 residues long. This CDR3 is CASAPQAGGGAQYF. DNA for the CDR3: TGTGCCAGCGCTCCCCAGGCGGGAGGAGGGGCCCAGTACTTC.

The V and J genes are TRBV19 and TRBJ2-7, with D possibly called TRBD1 or TRBD2 (5 bases each). Germline lookup yields CDR1 LNHDA and CDR2 SQIVND (reference sequence). The CDR3 totals 13 residues. V was trimmed by 6 bases and J by 2 bases, leaving 11 bases between them. CDR3: CASSPGTAYEQYF. The CDR3 DNA reads as TGTGCCAGTAGCCCCGGGACGGCCTACGAGCAGTACTTC.

This rearrangement joins TRBV4-3 to TRBJ1-1, with D hard to call. The CDR3 loop spans 14 amino acids. V lost 5 bases and J lost 1, with 11 bases in between. In germline, CDR1 is LGHNA, CDR2 YSLEER. The CDR3 here is CASSNIHGNTEAFF. Written as DNA, the CDR3 is TGCGCCAGCAGCAACATCCACGGGAACACTGAAGCTTTCTTT.

The chain joins TRBV7-3 to TRBJ2-2; maybe TRBD2 (6 bases). V was pared by 3 bases and J by 6 bases, with 17 bases between. CDR3 size: 16 residues. The germline CDR1 and CDR2 sequences are SGHTA and FQGTGA. CDR3 sequence (DNA): TGTGCCAGCAGCTTGGCTGCGGGAAGGGTCGCCGGGGAGCTGTTTTTT. Protein sequence: CASSLAAGRVAGELFF.

The V and J genes are TRBV6-5 and TRBJ1-6; 10 bases agree with TRBD1. Trimming took 7 bases from V and 8 from J; bases not matched to a gene: 2. CDR3 length equals 13 residues. CDR1 and CDR2 (germline): MNHEY, SVGAGI. The CDR3 here is CASIDRGHSPLHF. The CDR3 nucleotides are TGTGCCAGCATCGACAGGGGGCATTCACCCCTCCACTTT.

This clone was observed a handful of times. The genes are TRBV7-9 and TRBJ1-2; D is possibly TRBD1 (6 bases). This CDR3 is built from 13 residues. Trimming cost V 5 bases and J 7 bases, with 14 bases left between them. Germline V CDR1 and CDR2: SEHNR, FQNEAQ (reference sequence). This CDR3 is CASSQSGAGGYTF. The CDR3 DNA reads as TGTGCCAGCAGCCAATCGGGGGCAGGTGGCTACACCTTC.

The chain has TRBV7-2 and TRBJ2-3; unclear D gene. Germline V gene sequence: CDR1 SGHTA, CDR2 FQGNSA. V was trimmed by 5 bases and J by 2 bases, leaving 8 bases between them. This CDR3 is 13 amino acids long. This CDR3 is CASSKAYTDTQYF. In DNA, the CDR3 is TGTGCCAGCAGCAAAGCTTACACAGATACGCAGTATTTT.

The chain combines TRBV29-1 with TRBJ2-3, with 9 bases identical to TRBD2. V dropped 6 bases and J dropped 3; count of bases not matched to a gene: 7. Germline CDR1 and CDR2: SQVTM and ANQGSEA. The CDR3 consists of 14 residues. CDR3 sequence: CSVALSGSTDTQYF. CDR3 sequence (DNA): TGCAGCGTCGCGCTTAGCGGGAGTACAGATACGCAGTATTTT.

This clone has only one observation. The genes are TRBV18 and TRBJ1-3; D perhaps matches TRBD1 (5 bases). Trimming left V 1 base short and J 1 base short, with 17 bases between. The CDR3 contains 18 residues. Germline V gene data show CDR1 as KGHSH and CDR2 as LQKENI. CDR3 sequence: CASSPRSVRGDSGNTIYF. Here the CDR3 DNA reads TGTGCCAGCTCACCACGGTCTGTGAGGGGCGATTCTGGAAACACCATATATTTT. Full variable domain (remainder filled in from reference TRBV18 and TRBJ1-3): NAGVMQNPRHLVRRRGQEARLRCSPMKGHSHVYWYRQLPEEGLKFMVYLQKENIIDESGMPKERFSAEFPKEGPSILRIQQVVRGDSAAYFCASSPRSVRGDSGNTIYFGEGSWLTVV.

The chain employs TRBV6-4 and TRBJ1-2; TRBD1 agrees at 9 bases. V lost 6 bases to trimming and J lost 13 bases; unmatched junction nucleotides: 12. The germline V gene encodes CDR1 MRHNA and CDR2 SNTAGT. This CDR3 comprises 13 residues. Written as DNA, the CDR3 is TGTGCCAGCAGGGACCCGGGACAGGGTGATCTCACCTTC. It codes for CASRDPGQGDLTF.

The chain has TRBV5-5 and TRBJ2-5; 12 bases fit TRBD1. The CDR3 is made up of 16 amino acids. Germline CDR1 SGHKS, CDR2 YYEKEE (reference sequence). Losses at the gene ends were 4 bases for V and 5 bases for J; bases not matched to a gene: 9. CDR3 DNA: TGTGCCAGCAGCATAACAGGGGGACAGGGGGCTGAGACCCAGTACTTC. Its translation: CASSITGGQGAETQYF.